This T cell receptor (beta chain) originates from a study of human T cells and chemical hapten exposure. At the level of the study: The patient population, which was mostly female, had alopecia areata, totalis or universalis.

The CDR3 is 15 amino acids. Trimming took 3 bases from V and 6 from J, leaving 17 bases between them. CDR1 and CDR2 from the germline V gene are MNHEY and SMNVEV (reference sequence). This clonotype was seen ten or more times. The library put unique molecular identifiers onto individual cDNA molecules. TCRdb recomputed calls from the RACE reads with MiXCR, one row per CDR3 protein. The data show 380,000 or so distinct CDR3 sequences, nearly 5% seen once. Time point given: patch test 1, 2 weeks after DPC sensitization. Stated treatment: therapeutic diphenylcyclopropenone sensitization with weekly scalp DPC.

The TCR sequence derives from a woman between 45 and 65 years old with alopecia areata. Some clones in this sample may be carry-over from other donors' samples. This sample comprised whole blood, obtained in connection with sensitization to the hapten diphenylcyclopropenone (DPC). The chain uses TRBV27 and TRBJ1-1; no reliable D call. CDR3 sequence (DNA): TGTGCCAGCAGTTTCCACTCTCGTGGCCAGTCTGAAGCTTTCTTT. Residues: CASSFHSRGQSEAFF.